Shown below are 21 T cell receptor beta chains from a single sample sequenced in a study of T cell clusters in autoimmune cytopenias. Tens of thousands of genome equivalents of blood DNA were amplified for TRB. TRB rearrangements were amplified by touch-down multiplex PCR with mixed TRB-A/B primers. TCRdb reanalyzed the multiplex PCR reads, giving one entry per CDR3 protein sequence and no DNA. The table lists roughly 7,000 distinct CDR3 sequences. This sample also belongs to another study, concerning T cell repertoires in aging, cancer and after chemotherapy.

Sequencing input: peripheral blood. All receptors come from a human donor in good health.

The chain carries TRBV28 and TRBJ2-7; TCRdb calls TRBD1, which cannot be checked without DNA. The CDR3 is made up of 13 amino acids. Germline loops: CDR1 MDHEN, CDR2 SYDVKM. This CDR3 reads CASSLGTGVKQYF.

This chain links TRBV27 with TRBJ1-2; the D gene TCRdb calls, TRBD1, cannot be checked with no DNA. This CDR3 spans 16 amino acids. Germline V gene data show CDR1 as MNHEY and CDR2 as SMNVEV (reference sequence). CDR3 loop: CASSSILAGTGGTYTF.

This chain's CDR3 is CASSPQTLYGYTF. This chain uses TRBV18 with TRBJ1-2. The germline CDR1 and CDR2 sequences are KGHSH and LQKENI. The CDR3 sequence is 13 residues long.

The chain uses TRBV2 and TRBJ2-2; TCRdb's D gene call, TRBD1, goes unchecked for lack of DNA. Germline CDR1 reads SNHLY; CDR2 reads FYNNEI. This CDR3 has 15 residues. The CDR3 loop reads CASSQRDRGSGELFF.

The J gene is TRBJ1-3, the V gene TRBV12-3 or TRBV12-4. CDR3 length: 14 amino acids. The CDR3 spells CASSLSGSGNTIYF.

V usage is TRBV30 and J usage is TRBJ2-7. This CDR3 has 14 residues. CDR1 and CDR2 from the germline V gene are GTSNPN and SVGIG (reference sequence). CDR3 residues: CAWSLSLEYYEQYF. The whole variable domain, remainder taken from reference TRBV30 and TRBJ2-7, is SQTIHQWPATLVQPVGSPLSLECTVEGTSNPNLYWYRQAAGRGLQLLFYSVGIGQISSEVPQNLSASRPQDRQFILSSKKLLLSDSGFYLCAWSLSLEYYEQYFGPGTRLTVT.

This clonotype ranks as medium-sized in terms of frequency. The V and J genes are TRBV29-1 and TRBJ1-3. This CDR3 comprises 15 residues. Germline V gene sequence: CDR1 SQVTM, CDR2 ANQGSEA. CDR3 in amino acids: CSVEDKPYSGNTIYF.

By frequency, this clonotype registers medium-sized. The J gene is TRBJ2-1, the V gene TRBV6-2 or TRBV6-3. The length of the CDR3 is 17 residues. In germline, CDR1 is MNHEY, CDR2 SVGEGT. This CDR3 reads CASRRTVVRLWVNEQFF.

The CDR3 here is CASSLSRGGVGGELFF. This chain connects TRBV27 to TRBJ2-2; TCRdb proposes TRBD1, but this gene call is untestable without DNA. CDR1 and CDR2 (germline): MNHEY, SMNVEV (reference sequence). The CDR3 totals 16 residues.

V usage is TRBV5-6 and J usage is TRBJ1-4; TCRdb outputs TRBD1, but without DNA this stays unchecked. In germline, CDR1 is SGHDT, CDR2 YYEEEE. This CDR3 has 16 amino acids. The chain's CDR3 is CASSLRTGTGWEKLFF.

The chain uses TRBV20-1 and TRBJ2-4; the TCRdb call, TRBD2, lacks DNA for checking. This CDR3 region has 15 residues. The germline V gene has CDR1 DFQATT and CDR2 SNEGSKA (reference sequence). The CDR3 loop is CSATRTSGTKNIQYF.

The CDR3 region is CATSSGVPRYEQYF. The V call is TRBV15, the J call TRBJ2-7; checking the TCRdb D call of TRBD2 is not possible without DNA. Germline V CDR1 and CDR2: LNHNV, YYDKDF (reference sequence). This CDR3 is built from 14 residues.

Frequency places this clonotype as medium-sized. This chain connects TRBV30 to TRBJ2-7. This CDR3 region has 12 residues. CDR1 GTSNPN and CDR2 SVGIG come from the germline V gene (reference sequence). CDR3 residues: CAWSVSRVEQYF.

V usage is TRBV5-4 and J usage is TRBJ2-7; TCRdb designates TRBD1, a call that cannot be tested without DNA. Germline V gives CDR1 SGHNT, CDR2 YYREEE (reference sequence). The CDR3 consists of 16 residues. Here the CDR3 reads CASSPSRDRANYEQYF.

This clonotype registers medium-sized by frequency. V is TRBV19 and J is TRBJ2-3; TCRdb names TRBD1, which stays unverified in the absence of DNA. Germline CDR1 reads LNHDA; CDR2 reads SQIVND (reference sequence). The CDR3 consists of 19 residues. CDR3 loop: CASSISGGDTGGPTDTQYF.

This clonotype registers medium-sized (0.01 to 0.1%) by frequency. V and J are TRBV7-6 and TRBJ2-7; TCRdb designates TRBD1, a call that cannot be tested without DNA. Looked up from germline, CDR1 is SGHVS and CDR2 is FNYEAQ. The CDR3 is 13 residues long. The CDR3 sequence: CASSGGDTYEQYF.

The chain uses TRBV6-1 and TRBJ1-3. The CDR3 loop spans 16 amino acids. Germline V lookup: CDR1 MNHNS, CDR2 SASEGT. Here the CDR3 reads CASRTQSPISGNTIYF.

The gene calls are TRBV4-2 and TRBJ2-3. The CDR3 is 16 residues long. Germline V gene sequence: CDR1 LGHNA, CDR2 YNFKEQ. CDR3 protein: CASSQDRSSRTDTQYF.

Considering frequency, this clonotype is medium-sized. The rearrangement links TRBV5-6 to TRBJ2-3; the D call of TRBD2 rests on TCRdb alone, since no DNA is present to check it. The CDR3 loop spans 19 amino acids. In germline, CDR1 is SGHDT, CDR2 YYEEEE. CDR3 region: CASSLALGGLAGGADTQYF.

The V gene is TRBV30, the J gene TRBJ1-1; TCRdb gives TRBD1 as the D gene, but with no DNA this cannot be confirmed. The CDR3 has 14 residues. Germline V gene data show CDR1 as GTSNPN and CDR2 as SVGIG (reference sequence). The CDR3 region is CAWSVGHRNTEAFF.

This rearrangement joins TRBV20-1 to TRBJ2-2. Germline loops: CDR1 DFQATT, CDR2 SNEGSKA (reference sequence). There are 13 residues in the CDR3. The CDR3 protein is CSIDAANTGELFF.